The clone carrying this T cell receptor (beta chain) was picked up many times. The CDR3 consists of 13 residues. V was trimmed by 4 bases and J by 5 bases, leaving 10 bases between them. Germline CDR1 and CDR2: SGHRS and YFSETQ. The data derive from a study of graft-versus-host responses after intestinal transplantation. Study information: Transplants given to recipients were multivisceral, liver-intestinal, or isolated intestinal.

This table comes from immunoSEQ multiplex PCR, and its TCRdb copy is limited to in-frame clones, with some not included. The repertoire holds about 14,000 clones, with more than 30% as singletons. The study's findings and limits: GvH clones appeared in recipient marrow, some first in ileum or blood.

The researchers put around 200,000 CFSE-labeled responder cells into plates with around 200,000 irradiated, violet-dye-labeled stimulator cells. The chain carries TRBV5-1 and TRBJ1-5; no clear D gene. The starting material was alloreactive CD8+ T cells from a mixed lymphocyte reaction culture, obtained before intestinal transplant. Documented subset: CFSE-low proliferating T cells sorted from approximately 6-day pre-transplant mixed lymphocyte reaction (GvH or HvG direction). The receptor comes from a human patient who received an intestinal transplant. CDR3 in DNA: TGCGCCAGCAGCCTCTGGGGAGATCAGCCCCAGCATTTT. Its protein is CASSLWGDQPQHF. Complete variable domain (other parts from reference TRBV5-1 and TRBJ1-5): KAGVTQTPRYLIKTRGQQVTLSCSPISGHRSVSWYQQTPGQGLQFLFEYFSETQRNKGNFPGRFSGRQFSNSRSEMNVSTLELGDSALYLCASSLWGDQPQHFGDGTRLSIL.